The sequence of this TCR beta chain was determined in a study of post-analysis software for immune sequencing data. General observations from the study: In patients, a few TRBV segments were more frequent than in controls, with TRBV5-6, TRBV5-1 and TRBV20-1 among them.

The CDR3 contains 15 residues. The germline V gene encodes CDR1 SGHDT and CDR2 YYEEEE. With regard to this clonotype: Its antigen is unknown.

Tagging with unique molecular identifiers was a feature of the TCR beta cDNA libraries. TCRdb itself ran the PCR reads through MiXCR, one entry per CDR3 protein. The table lists about 820,000 distinct CDR3 sequences, about 53% of them singletons, with approximately 4.3% in the top ten. The sequenced sample was blood. The TCR was taken from a girl aged 5-17 years with multiple sclerosis. The chain joins TRBV5-6 to TRBJ2-5, with TRBD1 matching 8 bases. Near its end, the DNA agrees better with TRBJ2-7, so the J call may be wrong. In DNA form, the CDR3 reads TGTGCCAGCAGCTCAAGGACAGGGCTCGACTACGAGCAGTACTTC. The encoded protein is CASSSRTGLDYEQYF.